The source of this T cell receptor beta chain is a study of regulatory T cells in long-lasting Graves disease. As for the study in general: Graves' patients diagnosed newly had used antithyroid drugs under 3 months.

Study-wide findings and caveats: Accuracy was perhaps lowered by the small sample size.

This clonotype was recorded many times. Antigen: not known. Germline assignment: CDR1 KGHSH and CDR2 LQKENI. Trimming removed 4 bases from V and 9 bases from J, with 7 bases in between. This CDR3 contains 11 residues. Time point defined: newly diagnosed GD, antithyroid drugs for less than 3 months. After RNA was extracted from PBMCs, the TCR library was made from it. An endocrinology department located in Xi'an, China, was where the patients came from. The TCR beta library used iRepertoire HTBI primers with Arm-PCR amplification of CDR3. MiXCR, run by TCRdb on the multiplex PCR reads, gives a single entry per CDR3 protein. The sample has 350,000 to 450,000 distinct CDR3 sequences, approximately 15% seen once. This sample also appeared in a second study, on T cells in Graves' hyperthyroidism and ophthalmopathy.

Sequencing used peripheral blood mononuclear cells (PBMCs), obtained at new diagnosis, from a patient treated with antithyroid drugs. The sequence came from a man aged 40-50 years with Graves disease. V gene TRBV18 combines with J gene TRBJ2-1, with unresolved D. The CDR3 nucleotides read TGTGCCAGCTCACTCAGATTTGAGCAGTTCTTC. It specifies CASSLRFEQFF.